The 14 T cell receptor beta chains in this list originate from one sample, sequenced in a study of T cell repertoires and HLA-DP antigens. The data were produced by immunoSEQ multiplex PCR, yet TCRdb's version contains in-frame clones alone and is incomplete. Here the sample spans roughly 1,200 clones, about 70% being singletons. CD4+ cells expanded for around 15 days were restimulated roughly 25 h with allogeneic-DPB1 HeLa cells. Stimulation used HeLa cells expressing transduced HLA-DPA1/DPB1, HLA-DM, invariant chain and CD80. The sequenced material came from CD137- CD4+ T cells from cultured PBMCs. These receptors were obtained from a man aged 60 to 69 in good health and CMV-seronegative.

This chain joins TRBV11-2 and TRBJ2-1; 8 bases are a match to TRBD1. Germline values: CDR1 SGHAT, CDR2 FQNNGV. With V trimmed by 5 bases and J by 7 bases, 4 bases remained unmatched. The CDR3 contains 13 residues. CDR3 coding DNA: TGTGCCAGCAGCCAGGACAGGGCAAATGAGCAGTTCTTC. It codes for CASSQDRANEQFF.

Written as DNA, the CDR3 is TGTGCCAGCTCACCTACTCAGGTTCTTAATGAAAAACTGTTTTTT. Its translation is CASSPTQVLNEKLFF. This sequence joins TRBV18 and TRBJ1-4; D remains unclear. Germline V gives CDR1 KGHSH, CDR2 LQKENI. V was clipped by 3 bases and J by 4 bases, with 12 bases between them. This CDR3 is 15 amino acids long.

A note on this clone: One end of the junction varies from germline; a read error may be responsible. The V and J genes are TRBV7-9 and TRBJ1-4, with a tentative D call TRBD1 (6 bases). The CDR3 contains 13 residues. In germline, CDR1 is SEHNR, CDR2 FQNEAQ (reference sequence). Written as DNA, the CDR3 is TGTGCCAGCAGCTTAAATGGCCGAGACAGGAGAATTTTT. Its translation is CASSLNGRDRRIF.

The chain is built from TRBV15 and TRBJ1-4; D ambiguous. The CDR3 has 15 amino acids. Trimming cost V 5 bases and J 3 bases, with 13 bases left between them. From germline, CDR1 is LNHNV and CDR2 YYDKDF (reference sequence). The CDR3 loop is CATSPRARANEKLFF. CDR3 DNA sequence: TGTGCCACCAGCCCGCGGGCTAGGGCTAATGAAAAACTGTTTTTT.

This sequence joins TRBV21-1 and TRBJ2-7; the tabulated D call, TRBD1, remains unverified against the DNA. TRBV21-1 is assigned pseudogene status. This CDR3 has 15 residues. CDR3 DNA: TGTGCCAGCATTGCCAGGGCAGGTCCCCCCTACGAGCAGTACGTC. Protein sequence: CASIARAGPPYEQYV.

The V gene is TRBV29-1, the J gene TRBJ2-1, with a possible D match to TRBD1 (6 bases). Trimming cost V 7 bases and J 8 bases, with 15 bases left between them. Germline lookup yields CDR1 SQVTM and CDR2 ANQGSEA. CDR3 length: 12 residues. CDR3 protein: CSAGALLDEQFF. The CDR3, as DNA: TGCAGCGCAGGGGCCCTATTGGATGAGCAGTTCTTC.

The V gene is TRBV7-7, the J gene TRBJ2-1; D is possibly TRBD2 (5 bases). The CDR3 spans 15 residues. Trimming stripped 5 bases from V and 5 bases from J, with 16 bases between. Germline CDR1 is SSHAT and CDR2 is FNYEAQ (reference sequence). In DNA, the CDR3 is TGTGCCAGCAGCAAGGACTCCTCGCCTAACAATGAGCAGTTCTTC. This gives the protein CASSKDSSPNNEQFF.

The DNA for the CDR3 is TGTGCCAGCAGCGTAAAGCGGGGGACAGTTGTATCAGGCGAGCAGTACTTC. Protein product: CASSVKRGTVVSGEQYF. This chain uses TRBV9 with TRBJ2-7; TRBD2 is a possible D gene (8 bases). The germline gives CDR1 SGDLS, CDR2 YYNGEE. V was pared by 1 base and J by 6 bases, with 23 bases between. The length of the CDR3 is 17 residues.

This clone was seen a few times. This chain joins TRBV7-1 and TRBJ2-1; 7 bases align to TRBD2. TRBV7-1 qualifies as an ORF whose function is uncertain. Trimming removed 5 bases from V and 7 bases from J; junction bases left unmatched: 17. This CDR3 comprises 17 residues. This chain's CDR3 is CASSPIGGYGIGNEQFF. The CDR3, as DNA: TGTGCCAGCAGCCCAATCGGGGGGTACGGAATCGGGAATGAGCAGTTCTTC.

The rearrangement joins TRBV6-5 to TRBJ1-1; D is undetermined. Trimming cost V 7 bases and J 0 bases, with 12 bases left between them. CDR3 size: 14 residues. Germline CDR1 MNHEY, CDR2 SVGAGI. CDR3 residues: CASTLGGLNTEAFF. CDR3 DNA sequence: TGTGCCAGCACCCTGGGCGGGTTGAACACTGAAGCTTTCTTT.

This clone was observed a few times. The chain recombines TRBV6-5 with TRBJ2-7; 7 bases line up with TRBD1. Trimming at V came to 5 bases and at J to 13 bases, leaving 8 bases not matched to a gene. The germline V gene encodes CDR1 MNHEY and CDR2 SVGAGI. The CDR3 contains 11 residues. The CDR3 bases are TGTGCCAGCAGTGCCACAGGGGTGACATACTTC. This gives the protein CASSATGVTYF.

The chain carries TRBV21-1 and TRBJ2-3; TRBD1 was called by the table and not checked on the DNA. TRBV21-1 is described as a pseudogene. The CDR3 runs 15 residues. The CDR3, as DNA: TGTGCCAGCAGCAAAGAGCCAGGGCAAAGAGATACGCAGTATTTT. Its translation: CASSKEPGQRDTQYF.

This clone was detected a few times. CDR3 protein: CASRDRASNYGYTF. CDR3 in DNA: TGTGCCAGCAGAGACAGGGCTTCTAACTATGGCTACACCTTC. J is TRBJ1-2 and V is TRBV2; 7 bases line up with TRBD1. Germline trimming cut 6 bases from V and 0 bases from J; bases unmatched to any gene: 4. Germline-derived CDR1 and CDR2 are SNHLY and FYNNEI. The CDR3 covers 14 residues.

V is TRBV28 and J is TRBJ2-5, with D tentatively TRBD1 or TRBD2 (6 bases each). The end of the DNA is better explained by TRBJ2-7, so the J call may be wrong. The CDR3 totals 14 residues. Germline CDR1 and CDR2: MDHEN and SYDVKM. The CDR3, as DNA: TGTGCCAGCAGTAAGGGGGGTAGCTCCTACGAGCAGTACTTC. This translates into CASSKGGSSYEQYF.